This T cell receptor (beta chain) was observed in a study of T cell changes during pregnancy in multiple sclerosis. The CDR3 sequence is 12 residues long. The germline gives CDR1 LGHNA, CDR2 YSLEER. Trimming took 2 bases from V and 8 from J, leaving 9 bases between them. Generated by immunoSEQ multiplex PCR, the TCRdb table keeps only in-frame clones and is missing some. The sample shows 45,000 to 70,000 clones, around 92% of them seen only once. The origin of this receptor is a female donor with multiple sclerosis, enrolled in a pregnancy study. The sample in question was CD4+ T cells from peripheral blood mononuclear cells, obtained after pregnancy. The chain has TRBV4-3 and TRBJ1-2, with D hard to call. This CDR3 is CASSQSRGGYTF. Here the CDR3 DNA reads TGCGCCAGCAGCCAATCGAGAGGGGGCTACACCTTC.